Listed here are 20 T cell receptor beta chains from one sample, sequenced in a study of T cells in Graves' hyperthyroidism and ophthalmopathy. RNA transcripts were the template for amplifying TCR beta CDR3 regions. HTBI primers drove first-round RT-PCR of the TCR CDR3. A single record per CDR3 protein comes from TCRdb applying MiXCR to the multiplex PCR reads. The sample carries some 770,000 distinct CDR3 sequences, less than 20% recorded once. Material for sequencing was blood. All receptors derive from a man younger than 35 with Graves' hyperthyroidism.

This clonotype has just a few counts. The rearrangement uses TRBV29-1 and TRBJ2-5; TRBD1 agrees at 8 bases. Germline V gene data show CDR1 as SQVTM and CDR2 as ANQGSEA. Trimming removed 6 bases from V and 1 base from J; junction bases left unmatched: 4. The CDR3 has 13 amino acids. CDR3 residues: CSVVGQGQETQYF. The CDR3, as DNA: TGCAGCGTAGTAGGACAGGGCCAAGAGACCCAGTACTTC.

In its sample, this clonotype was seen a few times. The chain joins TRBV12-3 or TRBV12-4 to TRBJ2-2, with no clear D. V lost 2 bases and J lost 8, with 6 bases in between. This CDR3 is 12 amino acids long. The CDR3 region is CASSLYLGELFF. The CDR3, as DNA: TGTGCCAGCAGTTTATATTTGGGGGAGCTGTTTTTT.

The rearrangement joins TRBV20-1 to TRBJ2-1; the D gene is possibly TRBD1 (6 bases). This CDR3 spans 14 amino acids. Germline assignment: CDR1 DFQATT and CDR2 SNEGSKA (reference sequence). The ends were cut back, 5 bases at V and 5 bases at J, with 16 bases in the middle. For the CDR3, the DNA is TGCAGTGCTCGGCGGACAGTGGACCACAATGAGCAGTTCTTC. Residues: CSARRTVDHNEQFF.

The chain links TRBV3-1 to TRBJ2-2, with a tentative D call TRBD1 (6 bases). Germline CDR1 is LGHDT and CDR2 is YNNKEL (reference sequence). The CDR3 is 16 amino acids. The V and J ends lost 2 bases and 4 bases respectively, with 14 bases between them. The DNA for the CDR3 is TGTGCCAGCAGCCAATCTACAGGGTACGGCACCGGGGAGCTGTTTTTT. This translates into CASSQSTGYGTGELFF.

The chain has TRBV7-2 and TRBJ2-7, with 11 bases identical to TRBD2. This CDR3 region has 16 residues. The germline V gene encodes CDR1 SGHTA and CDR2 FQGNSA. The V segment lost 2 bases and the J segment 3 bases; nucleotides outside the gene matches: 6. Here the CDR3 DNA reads TGTGCCAGCAGCTTATATGAACTAGCGGGAGACTACGAGCAGTACTTC. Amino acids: CASSLYELAGDYEQYF. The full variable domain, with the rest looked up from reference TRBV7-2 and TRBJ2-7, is GAGVSQSPSNKVTEKGKDVELRCDPISGHTALYWYRQSLGQGLEFLIYFQGNSAPDKSGLPSDRFSAERTGGSVSTLTIQRTQQEDSAVYLCASSLYELAGDYEQYFGPGTRLTVT.

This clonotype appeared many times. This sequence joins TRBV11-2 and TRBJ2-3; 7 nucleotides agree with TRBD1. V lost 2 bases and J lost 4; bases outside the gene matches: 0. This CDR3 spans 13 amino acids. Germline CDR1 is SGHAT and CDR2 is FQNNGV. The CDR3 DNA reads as TGTGCCAGCAGCTTACAGGGGGCAGATACGCAGTATTTT. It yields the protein CASSLQGADTQYF.

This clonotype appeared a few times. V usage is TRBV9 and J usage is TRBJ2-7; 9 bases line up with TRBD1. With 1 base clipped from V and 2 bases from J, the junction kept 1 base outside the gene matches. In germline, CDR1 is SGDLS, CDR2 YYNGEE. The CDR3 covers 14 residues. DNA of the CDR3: TGTGCCAGCAGCGTAAACAGGGGGCCCTACGAGCAGTACTTC. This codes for CASSVNRGPYEQYF.

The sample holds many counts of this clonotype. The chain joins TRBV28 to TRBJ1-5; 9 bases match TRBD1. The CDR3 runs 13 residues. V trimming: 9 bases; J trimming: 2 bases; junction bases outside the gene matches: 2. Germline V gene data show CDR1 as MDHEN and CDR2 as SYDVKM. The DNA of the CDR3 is TGTGCCAGTAGGACAGGGGGCAATCAGCCCCAGCATTTT. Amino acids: CASRTGGNQPQHF.

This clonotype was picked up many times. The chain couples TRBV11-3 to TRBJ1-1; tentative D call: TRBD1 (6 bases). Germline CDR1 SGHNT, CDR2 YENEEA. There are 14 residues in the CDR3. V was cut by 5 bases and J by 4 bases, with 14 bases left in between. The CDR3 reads CASSQIGGSTEAFF. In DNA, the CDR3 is TGTGCCAGCAGCCAAATAGGGGGTAGCACTGAAGCTTTCTTT. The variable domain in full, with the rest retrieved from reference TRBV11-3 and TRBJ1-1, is EAGVVQSPRYKIIEKKQPVAFWCNPISGHNTLYWYLQNLGQGPELLIRYENEEAVDDSQLPKDRFSAERLKGVDSTLKIQPAELGDSAVYLCASSQIGGSTEAFFGQGTRLTVV.

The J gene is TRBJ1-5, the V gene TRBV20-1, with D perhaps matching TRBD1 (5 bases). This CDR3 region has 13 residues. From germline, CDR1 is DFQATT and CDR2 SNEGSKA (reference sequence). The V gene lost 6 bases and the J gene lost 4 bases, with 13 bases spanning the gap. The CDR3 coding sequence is TGCAGTGCCACCTCGGGGGGTAATCAGCCCCAGCATTTT. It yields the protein CSATSGGNQPQHF.

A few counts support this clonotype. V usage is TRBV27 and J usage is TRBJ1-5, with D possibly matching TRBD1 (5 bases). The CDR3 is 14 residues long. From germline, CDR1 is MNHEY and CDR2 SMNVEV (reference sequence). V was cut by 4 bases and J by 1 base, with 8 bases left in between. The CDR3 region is CASSSGRSNQPQHF. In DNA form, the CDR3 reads TGTGCCAGCAGTTCAGGGAGGAGCAATCAGCCCCAGCATTTT.

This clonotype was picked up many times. CDR3 residues: CSARVVGAVAYNEQFF. The CDR3 region has the DNA TGCAGTGCTAGAGTGGTAGGGGCGGTCGCGTACAATGAGCAGTTCTTC. The chain combines TRBV20-1 with TRBJ2-1; possible D gene TRBD1, 5 bases. V lost 1 base and J lost 4, with 17 bases in between. Germline V gives CDR1 DFQATT, CDR2 SNEGSKA (reference sequence). The CDR3 is 16 residues long.

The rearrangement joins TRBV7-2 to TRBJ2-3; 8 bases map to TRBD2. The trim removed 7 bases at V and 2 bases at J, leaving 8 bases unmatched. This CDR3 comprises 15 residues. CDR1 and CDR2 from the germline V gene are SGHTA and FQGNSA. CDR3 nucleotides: TGTGCCAGCACCCCCCTAGCGGGCCACACAGATACGCAGTATTTT. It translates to CASTPLAGHTDTQYF.

CDR3 DNA sequence: TGTGCCAGCAGCCAAGATGGGTTGGCCGGGACAATGGGCTTGGATTCTGGGGCCAACGTCCTGACTTTC. As protein: CASSQDGLAGTMGLDSGANVLTF. The chain carries TRBV14 and TRBJ2-6, with D perhaps TRBD1 (6 bases). V dropped 0 bases and J dropped 1 base, with 28 bases sitting between them. Germline CDR1 reads SGHDN; CDR2 reads FVKESK. The CDR3 loop spans 23 amino acids.

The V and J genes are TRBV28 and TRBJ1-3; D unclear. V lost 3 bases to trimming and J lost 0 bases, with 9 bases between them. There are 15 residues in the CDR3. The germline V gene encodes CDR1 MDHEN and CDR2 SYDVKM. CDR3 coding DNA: TGTGCCAGCAGTTTTTCCGATTTCTCTGGAAACACCATATATTTT. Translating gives CASSFSDFSGNTIYF.

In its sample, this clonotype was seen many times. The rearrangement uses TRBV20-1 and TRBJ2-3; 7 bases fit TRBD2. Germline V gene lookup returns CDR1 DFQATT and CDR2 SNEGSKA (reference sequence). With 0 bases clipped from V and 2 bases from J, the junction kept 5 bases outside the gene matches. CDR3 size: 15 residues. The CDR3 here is CSARDQRGTTDTQYF. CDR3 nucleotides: TGCAGTGCTAGAGATCAGCGGGGAACCACAGATACGCAGTATTTT.

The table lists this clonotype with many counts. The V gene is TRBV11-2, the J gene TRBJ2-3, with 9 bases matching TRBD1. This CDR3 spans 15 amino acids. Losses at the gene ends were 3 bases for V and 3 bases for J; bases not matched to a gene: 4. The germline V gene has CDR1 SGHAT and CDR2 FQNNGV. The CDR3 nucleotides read TGTGCCAGCAGCTTCGGGGACAGGGAGACAGATACGCAGTATTTT. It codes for CASSFGDRETDTQYF.

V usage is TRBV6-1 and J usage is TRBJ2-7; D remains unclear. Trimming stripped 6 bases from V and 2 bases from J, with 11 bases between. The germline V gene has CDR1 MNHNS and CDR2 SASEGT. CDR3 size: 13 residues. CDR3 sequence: CASSLGWAYEQYF. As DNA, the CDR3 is TGTGCCAGCAGCCTCGGATGGGCCTACGAGCAGTACTTC.

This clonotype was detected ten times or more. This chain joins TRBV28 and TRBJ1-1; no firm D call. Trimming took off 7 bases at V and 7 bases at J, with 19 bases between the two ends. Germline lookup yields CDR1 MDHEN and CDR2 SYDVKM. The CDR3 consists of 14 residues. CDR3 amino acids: CASTRGWQAFEAFF. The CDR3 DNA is TGTGCCAGCACCCGAGGGTGGCAGGCTTTTGAAGCTTTCTTT.

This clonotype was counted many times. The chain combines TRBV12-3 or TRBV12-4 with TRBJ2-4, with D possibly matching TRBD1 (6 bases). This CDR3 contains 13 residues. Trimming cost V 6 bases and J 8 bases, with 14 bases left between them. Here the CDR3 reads CASRIPGDDIQYF. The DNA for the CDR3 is TGTGCCAGCAGAATACCAGGGGATGACATTCAGTACTTC.